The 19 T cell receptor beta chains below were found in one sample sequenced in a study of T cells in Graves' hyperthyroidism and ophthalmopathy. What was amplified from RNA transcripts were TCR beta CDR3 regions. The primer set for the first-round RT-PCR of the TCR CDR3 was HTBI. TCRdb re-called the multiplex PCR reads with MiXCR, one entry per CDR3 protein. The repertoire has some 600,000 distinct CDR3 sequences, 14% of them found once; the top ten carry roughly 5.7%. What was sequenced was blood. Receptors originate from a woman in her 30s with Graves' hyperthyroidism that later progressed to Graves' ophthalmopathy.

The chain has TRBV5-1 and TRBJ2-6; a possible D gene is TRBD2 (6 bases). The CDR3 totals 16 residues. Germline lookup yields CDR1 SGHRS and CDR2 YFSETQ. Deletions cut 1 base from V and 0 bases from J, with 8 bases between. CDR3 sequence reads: CASSLLRDSGANVLTF. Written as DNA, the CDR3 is TGCGCCAGCAGCTTGTTGCGGGACTCTGGGGCCAACGTCCTGACTTTC.

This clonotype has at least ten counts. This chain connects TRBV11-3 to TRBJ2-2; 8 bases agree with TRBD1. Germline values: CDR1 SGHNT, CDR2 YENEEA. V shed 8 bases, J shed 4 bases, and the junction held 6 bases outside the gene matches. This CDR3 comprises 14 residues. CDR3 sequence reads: CASGNRGTTGELFF. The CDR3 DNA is TGTGCCAGCGGGAACAGGGGGACCACCGGGGAGCTGTTTTTT.

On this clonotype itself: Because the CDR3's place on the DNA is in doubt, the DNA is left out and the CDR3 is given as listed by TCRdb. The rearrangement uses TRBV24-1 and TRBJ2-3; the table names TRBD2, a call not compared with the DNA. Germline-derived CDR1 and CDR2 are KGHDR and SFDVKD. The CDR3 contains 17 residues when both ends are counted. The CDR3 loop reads CATSEGPGLSVPDTQYF.

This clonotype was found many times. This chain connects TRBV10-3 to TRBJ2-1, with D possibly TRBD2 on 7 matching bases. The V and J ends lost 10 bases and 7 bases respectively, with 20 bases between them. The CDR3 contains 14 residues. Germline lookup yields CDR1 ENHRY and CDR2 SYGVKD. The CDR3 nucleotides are TGTGCCAACTGGGGGGGGGGCGCTGGAAATGAGCAGTTCTTC. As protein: CANWGGGAGNEQFF.

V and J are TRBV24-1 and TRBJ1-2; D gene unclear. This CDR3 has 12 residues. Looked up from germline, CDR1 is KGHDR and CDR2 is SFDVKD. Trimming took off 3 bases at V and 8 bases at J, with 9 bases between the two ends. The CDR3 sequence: CATSDPTRGYTF. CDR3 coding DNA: TGTGCCACCAGTGATCCCACGAGGGGCTACACCTTC.

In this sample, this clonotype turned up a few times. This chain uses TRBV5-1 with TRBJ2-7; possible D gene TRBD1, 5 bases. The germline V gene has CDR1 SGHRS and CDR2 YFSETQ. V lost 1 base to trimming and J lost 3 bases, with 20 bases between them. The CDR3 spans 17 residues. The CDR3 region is CASSLTTDPYQIYEQYF. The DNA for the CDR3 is TGCGCCAGCAGCTTGACGACAGACCCATACCAAATCTACGAGCAGTACTTC.

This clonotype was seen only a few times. Here the CDR3 reads CASSLLDTSPLHF. The CDR3 DNA reads TGTGCCAGCAGTTTACTGGACACTTCACCCCTCCACTTT. J is TRBJ1-6 and V is TRBV27, with a weak D call TRBD1 (5 bases). This CDR3 is 13 amino acids long. Looked up from germline, CDR1 is MNHEY and CDR2 is SMNVEV (reference sequence). V was cut by 2 bases and J by 9 bases, with 8 bases left in between.

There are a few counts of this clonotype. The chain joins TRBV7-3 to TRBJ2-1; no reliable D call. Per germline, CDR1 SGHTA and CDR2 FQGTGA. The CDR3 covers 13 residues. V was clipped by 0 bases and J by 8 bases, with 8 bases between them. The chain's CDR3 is CASSLTLSDEQFF. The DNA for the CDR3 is TGTGCCAGCAGCTTAACCCTCAGTGATGAGCAGTTCTTC.

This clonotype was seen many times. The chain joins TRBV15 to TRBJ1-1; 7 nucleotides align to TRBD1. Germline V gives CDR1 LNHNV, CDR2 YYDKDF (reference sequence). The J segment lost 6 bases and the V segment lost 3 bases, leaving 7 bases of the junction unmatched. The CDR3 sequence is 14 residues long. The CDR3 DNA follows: TGTGCCACCAGCAGGAGACAGGGACGACCTGAAGCTTTCTTT. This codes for CATSRRQGRPEAFF.

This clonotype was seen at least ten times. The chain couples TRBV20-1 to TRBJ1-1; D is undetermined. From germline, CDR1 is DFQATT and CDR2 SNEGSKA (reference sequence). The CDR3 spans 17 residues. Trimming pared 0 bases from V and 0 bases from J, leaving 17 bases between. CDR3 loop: CSARDAGTGYLNTEAFF. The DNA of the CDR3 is TGCAGTGCTAGAGATGCGGGCACCGGTTACCTGAACACTGAAGCTTTCTTT.

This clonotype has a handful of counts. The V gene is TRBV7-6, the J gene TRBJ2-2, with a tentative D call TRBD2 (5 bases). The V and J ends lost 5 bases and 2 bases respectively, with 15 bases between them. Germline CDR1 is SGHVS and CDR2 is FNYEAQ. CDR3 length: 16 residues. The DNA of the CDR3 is TGTGCCAGCAGCCCCCCCGGGGTTGAAAACACCGGGGAGCTGTTTTTT. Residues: CASSPPGVENTGELFF.

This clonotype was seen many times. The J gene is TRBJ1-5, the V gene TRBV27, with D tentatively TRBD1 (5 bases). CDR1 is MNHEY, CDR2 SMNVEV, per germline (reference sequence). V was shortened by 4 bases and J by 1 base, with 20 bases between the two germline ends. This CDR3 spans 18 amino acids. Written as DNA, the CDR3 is TGTGCCAGCAGTTCTGTGGCAGTTGTAAAGGGGAGCAATCAGCCCCAGCATTTT. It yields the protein CASSSVAVVKGSNQPQHF.

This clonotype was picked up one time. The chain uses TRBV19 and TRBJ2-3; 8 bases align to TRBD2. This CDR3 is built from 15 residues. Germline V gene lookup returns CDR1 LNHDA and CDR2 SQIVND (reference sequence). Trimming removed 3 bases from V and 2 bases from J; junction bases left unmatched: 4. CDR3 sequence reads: CASSIAGGPTDTQYF. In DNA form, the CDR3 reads TGTGCCAGTAGTATCGCGGGAGGCCCCACAGATACGCAGTATTTT.

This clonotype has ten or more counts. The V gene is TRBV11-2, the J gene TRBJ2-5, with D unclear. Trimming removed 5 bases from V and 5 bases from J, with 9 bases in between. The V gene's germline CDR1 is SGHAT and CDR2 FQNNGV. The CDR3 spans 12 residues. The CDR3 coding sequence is TGTGCCAGCAGCCTCAAATTCGAGACCCAGTACTTC. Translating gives CASSLKFETQYF.

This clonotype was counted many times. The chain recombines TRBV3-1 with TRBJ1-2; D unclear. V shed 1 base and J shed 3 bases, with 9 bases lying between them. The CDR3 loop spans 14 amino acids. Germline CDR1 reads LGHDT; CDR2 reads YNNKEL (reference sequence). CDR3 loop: CASSQVDIDYGYTF. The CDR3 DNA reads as TGTGCCAGCAGCCAAGTTGACATCGACTATGGCTACACCTTC. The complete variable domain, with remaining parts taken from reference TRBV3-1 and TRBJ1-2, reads DTAVSQTPKYLVTQMGNDKSIKCEQNLGHDTMYWYKQDSKKFLKIMFSYNNKELIINETVPNRFSPKSPDKAHLNLHINSLELGDSAVYFCASSQVDIDYGYTFGSGTRLTVV.

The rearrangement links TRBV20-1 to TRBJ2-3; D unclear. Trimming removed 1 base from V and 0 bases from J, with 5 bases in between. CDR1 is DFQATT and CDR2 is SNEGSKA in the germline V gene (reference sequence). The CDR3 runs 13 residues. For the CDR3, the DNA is TGCAGTGCTAGAGGGTTAAGCACAGATACGCAGTATTTT. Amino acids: CSARGLSTDTQYF.

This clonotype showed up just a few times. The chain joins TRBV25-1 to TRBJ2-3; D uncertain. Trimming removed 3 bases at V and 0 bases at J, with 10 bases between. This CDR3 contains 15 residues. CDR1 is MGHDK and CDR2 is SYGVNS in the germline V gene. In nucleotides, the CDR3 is TGTGCCAGCAGTGAGGCGGCGGCGAGCACAGATACGCAGTATTTT. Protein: CASSEAAASTDTQYF.

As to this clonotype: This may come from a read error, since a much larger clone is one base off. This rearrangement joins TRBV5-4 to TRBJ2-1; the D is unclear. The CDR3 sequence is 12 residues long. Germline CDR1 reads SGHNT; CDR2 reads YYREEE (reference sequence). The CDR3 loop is CAEGVAYDEQFF. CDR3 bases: TGTGCCGAAGGTGTGGCCTACGATGAGCAGTTCTTC.

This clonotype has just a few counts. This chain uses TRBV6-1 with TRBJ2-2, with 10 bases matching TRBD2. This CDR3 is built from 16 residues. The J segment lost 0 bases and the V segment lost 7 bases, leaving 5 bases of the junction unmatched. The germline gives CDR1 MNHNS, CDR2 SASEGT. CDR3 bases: TGTGCCAGCACCACGAGCGGGAGGGCGAACACCGGGGAGCTGTTTTTT. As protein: CASTTSGRANTGELFF.